This T cell receptor beta chain was documented in a study of blood T cell repertoires in COVID-19. Produced via immunoSEQ multiplex PCR; TCRdb's table is partial and in-frame only. The sample yields about 120,000 clones, about 86% seen once. This CDR3 has 13 amino acids. Trimming removed 8 bases from V and 3 bases from J; junction bases left unmatched: 4. Germline-derived CDR1 and CDR2 are SGHDN and FVKESK. J is TRBJ2-3 and V is TRBV14; 8 nucleotides match TRBD1. Specimen: peripheral blood. The sequence derives from an elderly man with active or convalescent COVID-19. CDR3: CASRGQGTDTQYF. The CDR3, as DNA: TGTGCCAGCCGTGGACAGGGAACAGATACGCAGTATTTT.